This TCR beta chain was observed in a study of T-cell reconstitution after alpha-beta-depleted transplantation in children. Construction of the TCRbeta library involved unique molecular identifiers. MiXCR was run by TCRdb on the PCR reads, yielding one entry per CDR3 protein. Of over 400,000 distinct CDR3 sequences listed, approximately 12% were seen once; the top ten hold 4.5% to 6%. Ten or more counts support this clonotype. Trimming cost V 1 base and J 5 bases, with 14 bases left between them. From germline, CDR1 is SGHTA and CDR2 FQGNSA. There are 15 residues in the CDR3. The TCR sequence derives from a human donor who donated a stem cell graft to a child with combined immunodeficiency. The V call is TRBV7-2, the J call TRBJ1-1; maybe TRBD1 (5 bases). The input for sequencing was PBMCs from the stem cell graft donor, taken from the stem cell graft. The CDR3 nucleotides are TGTGCCAGCAGCTTAGTTCGGGGGATGGGAACTGAAGCTTTCTTT. It translates to CASSLVRGMGTEAFF. Together with reference TRBV7-2 and TRBJ1-1, the CDR3 gives the full variable domain: GAGVSQSPSNKVTEKGKDVELRCDPISGHTALYWYRQSLGQGLEFLIYFQGNSAPDKSGLPSDRFSAERTGGSVSTLTIQRTQQEDSAVYLCASSLVRGMGTEAFFGQGTRLTVV.